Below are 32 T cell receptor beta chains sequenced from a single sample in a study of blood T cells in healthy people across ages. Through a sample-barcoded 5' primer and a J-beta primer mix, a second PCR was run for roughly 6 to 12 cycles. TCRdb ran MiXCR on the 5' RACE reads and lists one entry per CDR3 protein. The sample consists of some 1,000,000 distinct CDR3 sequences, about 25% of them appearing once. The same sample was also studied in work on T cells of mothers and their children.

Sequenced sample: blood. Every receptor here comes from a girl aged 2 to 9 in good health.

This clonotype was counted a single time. CDR3 sequence reads: CASSDTGTSGFNEQFF. The DNA of the CDR3 is TGTGCCAGCAGCGATACGGGGACTAGCGGGTTCAATGAGCAGTTCTTC. The chain employs TRBV11-1 and TRBJ2-5; 12 bases line up with TRBD2. Matching the DNA end better, TRBJ2-1 makes the J call doubtful. The CDR3 runs to 16 residues. The germline gives CDR1 SGHAT, CDR2 FQDESV (reference sequence).

For the CDR3, the DNA is TGTGCCAGCAGTGAATATAACAGCCCCTATGGCTACACCTTC. This encodes CASSEYNSPYGYTF. This chain connects TRBV25-1 to TRBJ1-2; D gene uncertain. The CDR3 covers 14 residues. Germline V gene data show CDR1 as MGHDK and CDR2 as SYGVNS. Trimming left V 0 bases short and J 4 bases short, with 9 bases between.

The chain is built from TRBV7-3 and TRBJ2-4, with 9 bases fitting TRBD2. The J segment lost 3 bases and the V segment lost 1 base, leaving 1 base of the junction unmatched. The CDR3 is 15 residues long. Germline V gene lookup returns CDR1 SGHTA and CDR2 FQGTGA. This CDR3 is CASSLIAGDKNIQYF. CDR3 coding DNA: TGTGCCAGCAGCTTAATAGCGGGAGACAAAAACATTCAGTACTTC.

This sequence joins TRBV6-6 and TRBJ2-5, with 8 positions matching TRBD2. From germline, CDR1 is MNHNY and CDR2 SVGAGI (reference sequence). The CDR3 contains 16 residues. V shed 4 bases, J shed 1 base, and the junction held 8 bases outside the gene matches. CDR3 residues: CASSSALADFQETQYF. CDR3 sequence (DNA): TGTGCCAGCAGTTCCGCACTAGCGGACTTCCAAGAGACCCAGTACTTC.

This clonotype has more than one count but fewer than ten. The CDR3 spells CASSPFDSGRKVKETQYF. In DNA, the CDR3 is TGTGCCAGCTCCCCGTTCGATAGCGGGAGGAAGGTAAAAGAGACCCAGTACTTC. V gene TRBV12-3 or TRBV12-4 combines with J gene TRBJ2-5; TRBD2 matches 10 bases. The CDR3 has 18 amino acids. V lost 8 bases to trimming and J lost 3 bases; unmatched junction nucleotides: 18.

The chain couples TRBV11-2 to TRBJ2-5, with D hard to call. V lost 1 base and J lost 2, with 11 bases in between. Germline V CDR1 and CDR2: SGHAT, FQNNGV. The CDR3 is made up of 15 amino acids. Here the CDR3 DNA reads TGTGCCAGCAGCTTAGCGTACGGCAGTCAAGAGACCCAGTACTTC. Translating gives CASSLAYGSQETQYF.

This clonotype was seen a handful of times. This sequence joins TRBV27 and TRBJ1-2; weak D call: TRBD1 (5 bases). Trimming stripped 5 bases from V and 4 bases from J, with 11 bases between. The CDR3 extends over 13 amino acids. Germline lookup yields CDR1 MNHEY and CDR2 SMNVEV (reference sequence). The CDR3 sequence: CASSLREGYGYTF. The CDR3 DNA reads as TGTGCCAGCAGTCTCAGGGAGGGCTATGGCTACACCTTC.

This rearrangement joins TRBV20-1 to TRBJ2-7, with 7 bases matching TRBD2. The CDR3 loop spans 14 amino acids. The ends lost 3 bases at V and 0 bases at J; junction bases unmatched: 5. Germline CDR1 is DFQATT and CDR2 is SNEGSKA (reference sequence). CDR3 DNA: TGCAGTGCTAGTCTAGCGGAACGCTCCTACGAGCAGTACTTC. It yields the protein CSASLAERSYEQYF.

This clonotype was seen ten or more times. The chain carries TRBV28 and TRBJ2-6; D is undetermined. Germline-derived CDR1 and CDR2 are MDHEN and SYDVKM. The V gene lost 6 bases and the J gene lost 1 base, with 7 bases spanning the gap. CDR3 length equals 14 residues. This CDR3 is CASSRESGANVLTF. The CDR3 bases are TGTGCCAGCAGCCGTGAATCTGGGGCCAACGTCCTGACTTTC.

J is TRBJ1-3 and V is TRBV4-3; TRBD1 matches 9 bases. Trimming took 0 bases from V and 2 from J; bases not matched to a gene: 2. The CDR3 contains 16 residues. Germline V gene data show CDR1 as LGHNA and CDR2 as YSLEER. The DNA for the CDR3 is TGCGCCAGCAGCCAAGATCGGACAGGGGCTGGAAACACCATATATTTT. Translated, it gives CASSQDRTGAGNTIYF.

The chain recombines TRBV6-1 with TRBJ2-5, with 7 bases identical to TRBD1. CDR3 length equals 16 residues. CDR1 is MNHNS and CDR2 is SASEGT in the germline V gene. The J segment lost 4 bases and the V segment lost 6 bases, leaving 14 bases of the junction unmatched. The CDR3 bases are TGTGCCAGCAGCCAAAATTCTTTAGGGGGCTCAGAGACCCAGTACTTC. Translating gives CASSQNSLGGSETQYF.

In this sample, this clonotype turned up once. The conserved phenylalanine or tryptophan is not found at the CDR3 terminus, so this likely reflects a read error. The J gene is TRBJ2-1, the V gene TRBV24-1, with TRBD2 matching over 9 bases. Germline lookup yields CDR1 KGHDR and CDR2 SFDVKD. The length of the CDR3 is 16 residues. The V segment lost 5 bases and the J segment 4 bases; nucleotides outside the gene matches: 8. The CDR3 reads CATSVLSGSPYNEQFL. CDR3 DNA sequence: TGTGCCACCAGTGTTCTTAGCGGGAGCCCTTACAATGAGCAGTTCTTA.

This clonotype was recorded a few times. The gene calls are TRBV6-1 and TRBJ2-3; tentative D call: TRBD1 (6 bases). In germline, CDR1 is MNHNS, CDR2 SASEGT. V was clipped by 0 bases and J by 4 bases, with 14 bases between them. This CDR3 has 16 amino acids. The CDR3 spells CASSEAFAPGADTQYF. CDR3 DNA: TGTGCCAGCAGTGAAGCTTTCGCTCCAGGGGCAGATACGCAGTATTTT.

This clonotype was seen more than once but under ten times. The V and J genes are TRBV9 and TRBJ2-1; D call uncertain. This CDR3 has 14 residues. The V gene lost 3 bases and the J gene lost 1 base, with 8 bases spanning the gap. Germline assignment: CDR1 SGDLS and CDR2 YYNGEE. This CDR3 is CASSADSSYNEQFF. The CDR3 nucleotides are TGTGCCAGCAGCGCCGACTCTTCCTACAATGAGCAGTTCTTC. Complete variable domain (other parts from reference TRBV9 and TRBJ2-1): DSGVTQTPKHLITATGQRVTLRCSPRSGDLSVYWYQQSLDQGLQFLIQYYNGEERAKGNILERFSAQQFPDLHSELNLSSLELGDSALYFCASSADSSYNEQFFGPGTRLTVL.

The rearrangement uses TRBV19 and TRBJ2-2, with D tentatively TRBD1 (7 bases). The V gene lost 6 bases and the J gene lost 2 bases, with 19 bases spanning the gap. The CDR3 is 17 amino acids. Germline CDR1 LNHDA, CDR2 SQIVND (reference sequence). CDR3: CASRALEGQTNTGELFF. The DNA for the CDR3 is TGTGCCAGTAGAGCGTTGGAGGGACAGACTAACACCGGGGAGCTGTTTTTT.

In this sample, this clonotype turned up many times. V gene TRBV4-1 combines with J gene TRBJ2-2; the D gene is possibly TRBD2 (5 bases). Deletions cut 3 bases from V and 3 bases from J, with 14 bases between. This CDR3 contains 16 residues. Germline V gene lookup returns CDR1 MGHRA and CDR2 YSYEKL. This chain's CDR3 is CASSHRRAVDTGELFF. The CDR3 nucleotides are TGCGCCAGCAGCCACAGACGAGCGGTAGACACCGGGGAGCTGTTTTTT.

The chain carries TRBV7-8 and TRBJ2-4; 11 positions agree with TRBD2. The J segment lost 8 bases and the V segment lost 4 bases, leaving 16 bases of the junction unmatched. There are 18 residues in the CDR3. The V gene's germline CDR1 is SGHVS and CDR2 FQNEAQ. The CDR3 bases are TGTGCCAGCAGCTCCTGGCTCTTAGCGGGAGGGCCGGAGGACATTCAGTACTTC. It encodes CASSSWLLAGGPEDIQYF.

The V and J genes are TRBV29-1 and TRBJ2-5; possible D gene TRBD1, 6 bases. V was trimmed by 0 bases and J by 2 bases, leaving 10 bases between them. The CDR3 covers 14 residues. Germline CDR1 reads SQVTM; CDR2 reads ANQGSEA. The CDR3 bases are TGCAGCGTTGAAGATGTACAGGGACAAGAGACCCAGTACTTC. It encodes CSVEDVQGQETQYF.

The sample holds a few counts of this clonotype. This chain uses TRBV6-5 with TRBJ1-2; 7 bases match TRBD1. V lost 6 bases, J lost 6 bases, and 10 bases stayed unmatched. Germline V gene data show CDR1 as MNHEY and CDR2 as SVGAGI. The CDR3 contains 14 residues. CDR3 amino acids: CASRQTGEGHGYTF. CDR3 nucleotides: TGTGCCAGCAGGCAAACAGGGGAGGGTCATGGCTACACCTTC.

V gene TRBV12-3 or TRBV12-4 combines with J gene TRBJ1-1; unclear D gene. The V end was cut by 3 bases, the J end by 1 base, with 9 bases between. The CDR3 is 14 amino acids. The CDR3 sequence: CASSFKGGNTEAFF. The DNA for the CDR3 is TGTGCCAGCAGTTTTAAGGGAGGGAACACTGAAGCTTTCTTT.

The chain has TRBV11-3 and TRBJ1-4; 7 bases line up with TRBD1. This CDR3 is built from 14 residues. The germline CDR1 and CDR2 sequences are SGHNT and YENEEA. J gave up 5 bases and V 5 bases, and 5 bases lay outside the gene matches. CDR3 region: CASSRDSINEKLFF. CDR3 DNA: TGTGCCAGCAGCCGGGACAGTATCAATGAAAAACTGTTTTTT.

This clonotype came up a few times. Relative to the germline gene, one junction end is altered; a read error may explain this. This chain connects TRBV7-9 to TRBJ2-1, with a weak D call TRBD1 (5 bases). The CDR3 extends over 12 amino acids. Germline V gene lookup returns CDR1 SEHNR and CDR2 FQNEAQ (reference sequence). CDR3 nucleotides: TGTGTCAGCAGAATATCAGGGAATGAGCAGTTCTTC. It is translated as CVSRISGNEQFF.

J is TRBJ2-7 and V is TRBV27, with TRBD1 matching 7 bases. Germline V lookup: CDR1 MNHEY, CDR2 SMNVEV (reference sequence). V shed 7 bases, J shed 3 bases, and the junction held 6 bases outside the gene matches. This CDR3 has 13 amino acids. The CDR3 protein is CASKLTGSYEQYF. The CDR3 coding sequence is TGTGCCAGCAAGTTGACAGGGAGCTACGAGCAGTACTTC.

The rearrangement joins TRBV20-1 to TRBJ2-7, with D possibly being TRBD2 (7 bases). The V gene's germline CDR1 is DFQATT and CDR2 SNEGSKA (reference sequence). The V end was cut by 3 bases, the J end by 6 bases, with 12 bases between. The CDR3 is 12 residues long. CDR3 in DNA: TGCAGTGCTAGCGGGGGGCATATCGAGCAGTACTTC. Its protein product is CSASGGHIEQYF.

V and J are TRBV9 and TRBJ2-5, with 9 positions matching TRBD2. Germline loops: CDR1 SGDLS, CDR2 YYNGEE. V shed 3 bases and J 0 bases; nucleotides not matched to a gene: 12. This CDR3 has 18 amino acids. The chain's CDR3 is CASSGRTGGGGYQETQYF. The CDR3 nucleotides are TGTGCCAGCAGCGGGAGGACTGGCGGGGGGGGGTACCAAGAGACCCAGTACTTC.

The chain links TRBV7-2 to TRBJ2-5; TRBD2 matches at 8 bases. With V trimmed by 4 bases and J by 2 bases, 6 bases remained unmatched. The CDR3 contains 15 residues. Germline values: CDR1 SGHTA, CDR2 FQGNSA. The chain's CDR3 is CASSSRTSLQETQYF. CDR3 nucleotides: TGTGCCAGCAGCTCCCGGACTAGCCTACAAGAGACCCAGTACTTC. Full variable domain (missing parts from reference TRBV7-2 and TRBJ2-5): GAGVSQSPSNKVTEKGKDVELRCDPISGHTALYWYRQSLGQGLEFLIYFQGNSAPDKSGLPSDRFSAERTGGSVSTLTIQRTQQEDSAVYLCASSSRTSLQETQYFGPGTRLLVL.

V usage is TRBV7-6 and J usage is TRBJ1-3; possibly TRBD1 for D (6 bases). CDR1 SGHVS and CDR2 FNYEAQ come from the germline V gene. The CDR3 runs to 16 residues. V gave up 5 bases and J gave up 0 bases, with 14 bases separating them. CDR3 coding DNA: TGTGCCAGCAGCCCACATGGGACAAACTCTGGAAACACCATATATTTT. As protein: CASSPHGTNSGNTIYF.

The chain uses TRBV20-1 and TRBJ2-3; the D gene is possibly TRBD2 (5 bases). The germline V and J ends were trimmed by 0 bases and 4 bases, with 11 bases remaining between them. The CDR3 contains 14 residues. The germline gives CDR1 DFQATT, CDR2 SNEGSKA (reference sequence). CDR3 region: CSARDWRRADTQYF. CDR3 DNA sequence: TGCAGTGCTAGAGATTGGAGGAGAGCAGATACGCAGTATTTT.

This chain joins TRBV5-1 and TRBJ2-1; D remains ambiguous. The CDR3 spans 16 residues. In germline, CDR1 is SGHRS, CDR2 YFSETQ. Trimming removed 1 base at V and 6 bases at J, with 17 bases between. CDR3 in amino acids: CASSLRARGLSNEQFF. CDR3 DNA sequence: TGCGCCAGCAGCTTGCGAGCTAGAGGTCTCTCCAATGAGCAGTTCTTC.

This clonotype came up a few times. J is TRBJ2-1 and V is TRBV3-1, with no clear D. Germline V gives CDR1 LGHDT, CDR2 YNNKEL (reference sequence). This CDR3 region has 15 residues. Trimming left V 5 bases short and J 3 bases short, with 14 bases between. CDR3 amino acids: CASSSMDGIYNEQFF. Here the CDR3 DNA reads TGTGCCAGCAGCTCCATGGACGGAATCTACAATGAGCAGTTCTTC.

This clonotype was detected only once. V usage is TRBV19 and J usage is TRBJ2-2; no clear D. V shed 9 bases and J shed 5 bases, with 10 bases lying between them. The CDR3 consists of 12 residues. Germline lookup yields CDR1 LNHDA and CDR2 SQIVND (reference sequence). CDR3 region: CASDAFTGELFF. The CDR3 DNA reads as TGTGCCAGCGACGCATTTACCGGGGAGCTGTTTTTT.

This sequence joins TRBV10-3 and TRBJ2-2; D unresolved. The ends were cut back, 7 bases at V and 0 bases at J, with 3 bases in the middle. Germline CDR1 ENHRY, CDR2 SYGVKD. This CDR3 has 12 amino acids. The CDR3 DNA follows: TGTGCCATCACCGCGAACACCGGGGAGCTGTTTTTT. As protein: CAITANTGELFF.